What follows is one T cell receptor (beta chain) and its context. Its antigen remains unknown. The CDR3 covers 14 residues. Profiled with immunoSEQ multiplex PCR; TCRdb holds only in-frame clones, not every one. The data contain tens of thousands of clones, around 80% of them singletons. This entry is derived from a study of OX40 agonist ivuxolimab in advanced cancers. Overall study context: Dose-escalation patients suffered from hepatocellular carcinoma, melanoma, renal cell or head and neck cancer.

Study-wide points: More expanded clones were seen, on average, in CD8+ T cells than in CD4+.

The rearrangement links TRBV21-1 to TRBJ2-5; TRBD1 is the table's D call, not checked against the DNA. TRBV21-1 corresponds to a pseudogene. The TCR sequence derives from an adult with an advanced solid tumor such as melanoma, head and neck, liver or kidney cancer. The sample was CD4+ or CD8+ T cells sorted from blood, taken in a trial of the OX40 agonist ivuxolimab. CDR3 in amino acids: CASRGDRGGETQYF. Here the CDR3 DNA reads TGTGCCAGCAGAGGAGACAGGGGCGGGGAGACCCAGTACTTC.